This T cell receptor (beta chain) appears in the sequencing data of a study of T cells in Graves' hyperthyroidism and ophthalmopathy. Germline V gene sequence: CDR1 LGHNT, CDR2 FRNRAP. J gave up 2 bases and V 5 bases, and 4 bases lay outside the gene matches. This CDR3 is 16 amino acids long. Lactation, pregnancy, other autoimmune disease or uncontrolled infection led to exclusion of patients. Amplification of TCR beta CDR3 regions was performed using RNA transcripts as template. First-round RT-PCR targeting the TCR CDR3 was performed with the HTBI primer set. TCRdb reprocessed the multiplex PCR reads via MiXCR and lists one record per CDR3 protein. The profile shows around 700,000 distinct CDR3 sequences, around 19% of them singletons.

The chain has TRBV12-5 and TRBJ2-3, with 13 bases lining up with TRBD2. The sequenced sample was blood. This sequence was found in a woman aged 50 to 65 with Graves' hyperthyroidism that later progressed to Graves' ophthalmopathy. CDR3 protein: CASGPTSGGFTDTQYF. The CDR3 nucleotides read TGTGCTAGTGGTCCGACTAGCGGGGGGTTCACAGATACGCAGTATTTT.